These 10 T cell receptor beta chains came from one sample sequenced in a study of blood T cells in healthy people across ages. The second PCR ran about 6 to 12 cycles with a sample-barcoded 5' primer and J-beta primers. TCRdb recomputed calls from the 5' RACE reads with MiXCR, one row per CDR3 protein. The sample gives around 1.5 million distinct CDR3 sequences, 30% to 35% of which show up once; roughly 12% is in the top ten. Material for sequencing was blood. The receptors here all came from a woman under 40 in good health.

J is TRBJ2-7 and V is TRBV21-1; the DNA was not used to check the table's D call, TRBD2. TRBV21-1 corresponds to a pseudogene. This CDR3 has 15 amino acids. CDR3: CACSKYPTGTSNEYF. The CDR3 bases are TGTGCCTGCAGCAAATACCCAACCGGGACTAGCAACGAGTACTTC.

Concerning this clonotype: Given a much more abundant clone one base away, this may be a read error. The CDR3 DNA is TGTGCCTGGAACAGGGATTTCTCCTACAATGAGCAGGTCTTC. Amino acids: CAWNRDFSYNEQVF. The genes are TRBV30 and TRBJ2-1; D is perhaps TRBD1 (6 bases). The CDR3 covers 14 residues. Germline V lookup: CDR1 GTSNPN, CDR2 SVGIG (reference sequence).

This clonotype turned up a few times. The rearrangement joins TRBV20-1 to TRBJ1-4; D uncertain. Looked up from germline, CDR1 is DFQATT and CDR2 is SNEGSKA (reference sequence). The CDR3 is 15 amino acids. Trimming shortened V by 0 bases and J by 7 bases, and 15 bases separated the two germline ends. CDR3 bases: TGCAGTGCTAGAGACCCCCGGGAATGGGGTGAAAAACTGTTTTTT. Protein: CSARDPREWGEKLFF.

This clonotype was counted at least ten times. The V call is TRBV20-1, the J call TRBJ2-3; D is unresolved. V lost 1 base, J lost 2 bases, and 13 bases lay in between. Germline lookup yields CDR1 DFQATT and CDR2 SNEGSKA (reference sequence). The CDR3 has 15 residues. CDR3: CSARVSTDYTDTQYF. In DNA form, the CDR3 reads TGCAGTGCTAGAGTGTCCACAGATTACACAGATACGCAGTATTTT.

The V gene is TRBV4-1, the J gene TRBJ1-2; no firm D call. Trimming removed 1 base at V and 3 bases at J, with 9 bases between. Germline CDR1 and CDR2: MGHRA and YSYEKL. This CDR3 is built from 14 residues. CDR3 DNA sequence: TGCGCCAGCAGCCAAGTCGGTGCCGACTATGGCTACACCTTC. Its protein product is CASSQVGADYGYTF.

Comment on this clonotype: A much larger clone sits a single nucleotide away, making a read error possible. V gene TRBV5-1 combines with J gene TRBJ2-5; 13 bases align to TRBD2. V shed 4 bases and J 11 bases; nucleotides not matched to a gene: 17. Per germline, CDR1 SGHRS and CDR2 YFSETQ. This CDR3 is 17 amino acids long. The CDR3 here is CASSKRTSGSRYNEQYF. CDR3 in DNA: TGCGCCAGCAGCAAAAGGACTAGCGGGAGTAGATACAATGAGCAGTACTTC.

The chain combines TRBV9 with TRBJ2-3; 15 nucleotides agree with TRBD2. Per the germline V gene, CDR1 is SGDLS and CDR2 is YYNGEE. Trimming took 4 bases from V and 5 from J; bases not matched to a gene: 8. CDR3 length: 17 residues. CDR3 DNA sequence: TGTGCCAGCAGCTCGGGACTAGCGGGGGGCGGTCTAGATACGCAGTATTTT. It translates to CASSSGLAGGGLDTQYF.

The rearrangement joins TRBV7-9 to TRBJ1-1; tentatively, D is TRBD1 (5 bases). The CDR3 runs to 11 residues. Between the trimmed V and J ends, which lost 11 bases and 7 bases, there was a span of 14 bases. The germline gives CDR1 SEHNR, CDR2 FQNEAQ (reference sequence). The CDR3 nucleotides are TGTGCCGGCGGGGTGACAGATGAAGCTTTCTTT. Translating it yields CAGGVTDEAFF.

This clonotype has a handful of counts. J is TRBJ2-3 and V is TRBV7-9; 7 nucleotides agree with TRBD2. This CDR3 contains 14 residues. V lost 6 bases to trimming and J lost 4 bases; unmatched junction nucleotides: 7. Germline V gene data show CDR1 as SEHNR and CDR2 as FQNEAQ (reference sequence). The CDR3, as DNA: TGTGCCAGCAGGGCGGGGGTTATGGCAGATACGCAGTATTTT. Translating it yields CASRAGVMADTQYF.

The chain carries TRBV2 and TRBJ1-2; no clear D gene. This CDR3 is built from 12 residues. CDR1 SNHLY and CDR2 FYNNEI come from the germline V gene. V was clipped by 3 bases and J by 4 bases, with 6 bases between them. CDR3 coding DNA: TGTGCCAGCAGTGATGCCTTCTATGGCTACACCTTC. The encoded protein is CASSDAFYGYTF.